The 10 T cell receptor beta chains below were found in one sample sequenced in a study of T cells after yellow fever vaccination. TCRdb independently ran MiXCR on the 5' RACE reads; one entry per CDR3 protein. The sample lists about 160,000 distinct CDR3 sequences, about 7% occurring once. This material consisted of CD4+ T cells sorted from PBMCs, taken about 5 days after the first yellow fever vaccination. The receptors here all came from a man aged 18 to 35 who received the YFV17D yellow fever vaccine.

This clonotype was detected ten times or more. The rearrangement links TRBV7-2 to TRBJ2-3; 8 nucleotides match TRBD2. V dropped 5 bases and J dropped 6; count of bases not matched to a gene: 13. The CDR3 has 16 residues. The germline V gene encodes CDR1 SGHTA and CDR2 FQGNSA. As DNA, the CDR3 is TGTGCCAGCAGCCTCTCGGGGGGGCGTGTTGTGGATACGCAGTATTTT. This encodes CASSLSGGRVVDTQYF.

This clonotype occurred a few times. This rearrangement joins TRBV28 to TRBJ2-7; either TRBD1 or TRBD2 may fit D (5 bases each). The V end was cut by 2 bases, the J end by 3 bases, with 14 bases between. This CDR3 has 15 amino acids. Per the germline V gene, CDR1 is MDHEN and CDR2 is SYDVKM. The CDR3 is CASSLGAGSNYEQYV. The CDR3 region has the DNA TGTGCCAGCAGTTTAGGGGCAGGGAGCAACTACGAGCAGTACGTC.

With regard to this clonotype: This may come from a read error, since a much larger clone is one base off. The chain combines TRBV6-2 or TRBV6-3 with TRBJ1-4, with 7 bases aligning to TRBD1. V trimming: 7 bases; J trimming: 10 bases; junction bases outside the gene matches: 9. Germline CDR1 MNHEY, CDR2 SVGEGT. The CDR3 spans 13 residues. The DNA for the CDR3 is TGTGCCAGCATCCGAAATTACAGGGGAAAACTGTTTTTT. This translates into CASIRNYRGKLFF.

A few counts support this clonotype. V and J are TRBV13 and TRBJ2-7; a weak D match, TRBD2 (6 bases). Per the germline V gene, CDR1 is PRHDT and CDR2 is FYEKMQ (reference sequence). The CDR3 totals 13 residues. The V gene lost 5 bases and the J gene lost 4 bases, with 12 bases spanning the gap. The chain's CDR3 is CASSPTAGYEQYV. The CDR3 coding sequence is TGTGCCAGCAGCCCCACGGCGGGGTACGAGCAGTACGTC.

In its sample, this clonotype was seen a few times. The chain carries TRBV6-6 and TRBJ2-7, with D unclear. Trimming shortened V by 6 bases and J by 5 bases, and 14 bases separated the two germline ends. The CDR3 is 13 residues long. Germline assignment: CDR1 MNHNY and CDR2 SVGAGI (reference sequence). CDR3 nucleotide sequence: TGTGCCAGCAGCCCACAGAGAAAGGACGAGCAGTACTTC. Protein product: CASSPQRKDEQYF.

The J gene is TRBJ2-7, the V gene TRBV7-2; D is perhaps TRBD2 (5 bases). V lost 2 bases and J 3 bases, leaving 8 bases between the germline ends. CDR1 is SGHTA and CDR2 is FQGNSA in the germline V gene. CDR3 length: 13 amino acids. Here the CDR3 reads CASSLTSGYEQYV. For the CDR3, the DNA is TGTGCCAGCAGCTTAACGAGCGGCTACGAGCAGTACGTC.

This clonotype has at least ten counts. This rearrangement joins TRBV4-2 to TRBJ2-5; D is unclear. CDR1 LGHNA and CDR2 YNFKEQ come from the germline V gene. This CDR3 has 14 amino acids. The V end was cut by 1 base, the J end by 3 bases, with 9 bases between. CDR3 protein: CASSQGSEEETQYF. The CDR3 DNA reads TGTGCCAGCAGCCAAGGGTCTGAGGAAGAGACCCAGTACTTC.

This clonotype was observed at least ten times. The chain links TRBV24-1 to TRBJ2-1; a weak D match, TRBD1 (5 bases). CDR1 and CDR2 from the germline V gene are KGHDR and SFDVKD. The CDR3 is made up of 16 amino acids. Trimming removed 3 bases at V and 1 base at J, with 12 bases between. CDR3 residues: CATSDARAKSYNEQFF. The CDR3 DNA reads TGTGCCACCAGTGATGCCAGGGCCAAGTCCTACAATGAGCAGTTCTTC.

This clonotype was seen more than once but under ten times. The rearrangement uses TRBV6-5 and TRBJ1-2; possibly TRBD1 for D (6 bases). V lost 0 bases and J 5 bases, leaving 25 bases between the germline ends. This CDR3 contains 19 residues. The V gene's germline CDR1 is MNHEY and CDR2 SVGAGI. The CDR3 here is CASSYSSSGSGGASYGYTF. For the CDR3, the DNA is TGTGCCAGCAGTTACTCGTCCTCCGGGAGCGGGGGCGCGAGTTATGGCTACACCTTC.

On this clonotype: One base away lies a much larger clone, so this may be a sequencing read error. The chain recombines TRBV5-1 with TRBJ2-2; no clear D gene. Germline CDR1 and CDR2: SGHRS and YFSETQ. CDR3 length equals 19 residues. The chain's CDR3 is CTSSSPLVIKTTNTGELFF. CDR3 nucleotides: TGCACCAGCAGCTCCCCCTTGGTGATCAAAACTACTAACACCGGGGAGCTGTTTTTT.